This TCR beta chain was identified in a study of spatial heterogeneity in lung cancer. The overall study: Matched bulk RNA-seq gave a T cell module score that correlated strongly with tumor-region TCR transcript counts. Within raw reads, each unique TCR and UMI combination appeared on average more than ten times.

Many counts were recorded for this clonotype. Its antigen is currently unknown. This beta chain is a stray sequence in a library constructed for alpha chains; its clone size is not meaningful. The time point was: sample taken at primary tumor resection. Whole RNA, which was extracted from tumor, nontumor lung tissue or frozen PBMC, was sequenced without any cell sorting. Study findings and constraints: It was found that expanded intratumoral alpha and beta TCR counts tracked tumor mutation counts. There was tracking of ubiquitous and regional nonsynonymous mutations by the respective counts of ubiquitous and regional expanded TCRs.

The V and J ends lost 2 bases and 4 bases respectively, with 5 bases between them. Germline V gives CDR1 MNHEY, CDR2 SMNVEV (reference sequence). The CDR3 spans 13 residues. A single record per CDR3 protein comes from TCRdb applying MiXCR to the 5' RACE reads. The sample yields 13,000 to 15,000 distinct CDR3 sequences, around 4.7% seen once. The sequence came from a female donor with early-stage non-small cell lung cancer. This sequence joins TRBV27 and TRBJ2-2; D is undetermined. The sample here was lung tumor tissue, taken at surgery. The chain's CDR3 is CASSLQITGELFF. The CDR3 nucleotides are TGTGCCAGCAGTTTACAGATCACCGGGGAGCTGTTTTTT.